This T cell receptor beta chain originates from a study of Graves' ophthalmopathy and Graves' hyperthyroidism. Per the germline V gene, CDR1 is MNHEY and CDR2 is SVGEGT. CDR3 length equals 15 residues. Unmatched junction bases numbered 9, after V lost 4 bases and J lost 4 bases. This clonotype was recorded many times. Amplification of the TCR beta CDR3 regions used RNA transcripts (as template). First-round RT-PCR with HTBI primers preceded a second-round multiplex PCR. TCRdb processed the multiplex PCR reads anew with MiXCR; each CDR3 protein has one entry. This sample has 500,000 to 700,000 distinct CDR3 sequences, with 22% found just once.

The material sequenced was peripheral blood. This chain connects TRBV6-2 or TRBV6-3 to TRBJ2-5; 7 nucleotides match TRBD1. The sequence was collected from a woman aged 18-29 years with stable Graves' hyperthyroidism. Some clones in this sample may be carry-over from other donors' samples. The CDR3 loop reads CASSSADRAGETQYF. The CDR3, as DNA: TGTGCCAGCAGTTCCGCCGACAGGGCCGGAGAGACCCAGTACTTC.